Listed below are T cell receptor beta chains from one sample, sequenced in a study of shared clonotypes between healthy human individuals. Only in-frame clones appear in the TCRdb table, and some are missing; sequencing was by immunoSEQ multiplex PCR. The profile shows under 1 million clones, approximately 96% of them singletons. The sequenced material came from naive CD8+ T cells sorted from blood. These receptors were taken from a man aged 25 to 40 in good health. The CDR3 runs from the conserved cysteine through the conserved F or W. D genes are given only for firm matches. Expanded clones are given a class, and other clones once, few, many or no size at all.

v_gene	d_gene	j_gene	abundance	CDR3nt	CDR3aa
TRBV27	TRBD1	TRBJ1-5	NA	TGTGCCAGCAGTCCCGGGACAGGGGGCGCATCAAGTCAGCCCCAGCATTTT	CASSPGTGGASSQPQHF
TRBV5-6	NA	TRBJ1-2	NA	TGTGCCAGCGCCGGGTACAGTCGAAAGACCTATGGCTACACCTTC	CASAGYSRKTYGYTF
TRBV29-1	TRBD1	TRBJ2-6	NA	TGCAGCGTTGACGACCGGGACAGGGGGTCTGGGGCCAACGTCCTGACTTTC	CSVDDRDRGSGANVLTF
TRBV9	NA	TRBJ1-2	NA	TGTGCCAGCAGCGTCAACAGCTATGGCTACACCTTC	CASSVNSYGYTF
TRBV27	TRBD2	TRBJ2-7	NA	TGTGCCAGTAAAGGACTAGCGGGAGGGGCCTACGAGCAGTACTTC	CASKGLAGGAYEQYF
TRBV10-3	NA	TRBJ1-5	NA	TGTGCCATCAGTGAGTCGGACATTAGCAATCAGCCCCAGCATTTT	CAISESDISNQPQHF
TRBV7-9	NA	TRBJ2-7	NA	TGTGCCAGCAGCTCAGAGTTCTGGGGCTGGGACGAGCAGTACTTC	CASSSEFWGWDEQYF
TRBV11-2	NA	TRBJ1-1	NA	TGTGCCAGCAGCTTAGCGGTAGGGAGAGAAGCTTTCTTT	CASSLAVGREAFF
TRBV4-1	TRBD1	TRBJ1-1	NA	TGCGCCAGCAGCCAGGCAGCCGGGACAGGGGACACTGAAGCTTTCTTT	CASSQAAGTGDTEAFF
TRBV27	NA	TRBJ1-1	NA	TGTGCCAGCAGTTTAAGCCCCAACAGAGAAGCTTTCTTT	CASSLSPNREAFF
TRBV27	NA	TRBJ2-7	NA	TGTGCCAGCAGTTTAACGTCTCACTACGAGCAGTACTTC	CASSLTSHYEQYF
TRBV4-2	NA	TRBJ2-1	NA	TGTGCCAGCAGCCAAGGGGACTTCTCCTACAATGAGCAGTTCTTC	CASSQGDFSYNEQFF
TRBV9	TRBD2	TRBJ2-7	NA	TGTGCCAGCAGCCTCGGGGAGGGACTAGCGGGAGGCCTTGACTACGAGCAGTACTTC	CASSLGEGLAGGLDYEQYF
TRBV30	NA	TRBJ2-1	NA	TGTGCCTGGAGGACGGCGAGCTCCTACAATGAGCAGTTCTTC	CAWRTASSYNEQFF
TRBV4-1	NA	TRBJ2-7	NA	TGCGCCAGCAGCCAGCGGGACCAAACCTACGAGCAGTACTTC	CASSQRDQTYEQYF
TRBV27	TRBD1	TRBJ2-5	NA	TGTGCCAGCAGAGGGACAGGGGCGGAGACCCAGTACTTC	CASRGTGAETQYF
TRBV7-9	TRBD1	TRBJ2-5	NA	TGTGCCAGCAGCTCGAGACAGGGGCACCAAGAGACCCAGTACTTC	CASSSRQGHQETQYF
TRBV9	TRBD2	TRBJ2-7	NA	TGTGCCAGCAGCCCCTCCCCAACCGGACTAGCGGCCTACGAGCAGTACTTC	CASSPSPTGLAAYEQYF
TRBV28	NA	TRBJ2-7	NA	TGTGCCGCCTTGGGGAGCGGGTCCTACGAGCAGTACTTC	CAALGSGSYEQYF
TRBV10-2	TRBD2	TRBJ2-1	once	TGCGCCAGCAGTGGCTCTAGCGGGAGTTCCTACAATGAGCAGTTCTTC	CASSGSSGSSYNEQFF
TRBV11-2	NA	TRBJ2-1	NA	TGTGCCAGCAGCTCCGGTTCCACAGTCTACAATGAGCAGTTCTTC	CASSSGSTVYNEQFF
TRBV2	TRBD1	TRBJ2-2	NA	TGTGCCAGCAGGGTTTCGGCAGGGGGCACCGGGGAGCTGTTTTTT	CASRVSAGGTGELFF
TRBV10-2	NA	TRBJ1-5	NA	TGCGCCAGCAGTACCCTTACCAGCGGAAAGCCCCAGCATTTT	CASSTLTSGKPQHF
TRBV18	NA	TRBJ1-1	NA	TGTGCCAGCTCACCAGTAGGACGGTTGAACACTGAAGCTTTCTTT	CASSPVGRLNTEAFF
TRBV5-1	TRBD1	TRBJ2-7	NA	TGCGCCAGCAGCTTAACAGGGGTCTACGAGCAGTACTTC	CASSLTGVYEQYF
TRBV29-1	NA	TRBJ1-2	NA	TGCAGCGTTGAGTATGACTATGGCTACACCTTC	CSVEYDYGYTF
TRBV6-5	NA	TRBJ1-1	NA	TGTGCCAGCAGTTACTCAGGACTTGAAGCTTTCTTT	CASSYSGLEAFF
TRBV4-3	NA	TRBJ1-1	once	TGCGCCAGCCTAAGTCAGGGGAACACTGAAGCTTTCTTT	CASLSQGNTEAFF
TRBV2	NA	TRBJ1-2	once	TGTGCCAGCAAAGGGACTAACTATGGCTACACCTTC	CASKGTNYGYTF
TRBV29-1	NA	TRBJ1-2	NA	TGCAGCGTGAACACAGGGATTTACTATGGCTACACCTTC	CSVNTGIYYGYTF
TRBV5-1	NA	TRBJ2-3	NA	TGCGCCAGCGCCGCAGTGGTGGCCACAGATACGCAGTATTTT	CASAAVVATDTQYF
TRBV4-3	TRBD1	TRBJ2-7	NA	TGCGCCAGCAGCCTTGGACAGGGGCGGTACGAGCAGTACTTC	CASSLGQGRYEQYF
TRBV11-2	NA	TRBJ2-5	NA	TGTGCCAGCAGCCCCCCCTTGGGGCAAGAGACCCAGTACTTC	CASSPPLGQETQYF
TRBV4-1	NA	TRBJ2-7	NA	TGCGCCAGCAGCCAAGTAGTCAGCAGCTCCTACGAGCAGTACTTC	CASSQVVSSSYEQYF
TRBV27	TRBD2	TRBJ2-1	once	TGTGCCAGCAGTTTATCGGAAATAGCGGGAGGCAATGAGCAGTTCTTC	CASSLSEIAGGNEQFF
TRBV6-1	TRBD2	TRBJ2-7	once	TGTGCCAGCCGAAAGGGACTAGCGGAATCCTACGAGCAGTACTTC	CASRKGLAESYEQYF
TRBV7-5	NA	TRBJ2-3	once	TGTGCCAGCAGTTTCTCGGGTCCTAGCCGTCTATTTAGCACAGATACGCAGTATTTT	CASSFSGPSRLFSTDTQYF